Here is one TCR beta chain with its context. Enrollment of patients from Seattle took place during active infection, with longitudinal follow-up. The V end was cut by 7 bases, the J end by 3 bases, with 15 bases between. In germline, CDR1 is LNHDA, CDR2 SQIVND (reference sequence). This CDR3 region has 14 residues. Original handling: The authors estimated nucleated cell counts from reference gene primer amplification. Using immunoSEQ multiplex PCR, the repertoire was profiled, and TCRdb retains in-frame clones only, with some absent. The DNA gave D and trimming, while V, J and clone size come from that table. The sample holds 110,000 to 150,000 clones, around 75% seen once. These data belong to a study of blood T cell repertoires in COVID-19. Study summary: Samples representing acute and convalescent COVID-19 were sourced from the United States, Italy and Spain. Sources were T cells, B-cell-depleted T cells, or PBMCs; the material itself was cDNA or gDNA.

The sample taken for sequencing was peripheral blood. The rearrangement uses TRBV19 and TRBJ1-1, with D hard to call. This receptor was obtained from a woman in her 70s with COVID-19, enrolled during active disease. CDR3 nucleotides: TGTGCCAGTACCCGGACCTGGAGGGACACTGAAGCTTTCTTT. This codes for CASTRTWRDTEAFF.